This TCR beta chain was obtained from a study of blood T cell repertoires in COVID-19. V lost 0 bases to trimming and J lost 6 bases; unmatched junction nucleotides: 8. Germline V gives CDR1 SGHDT, CDR2 YYEEEE. The CDR3 totals 17 residues. In the original analysis: Estimated nucleated cell counts came from reference gene primer amplification. The assay was immunoSEQ multiplex PCR, and TCRdb's table has in-frame clones only and misses some. V, J and clone size reflect that table, while D and trimming were determined from the DNA. The sample shows some 350,000 clones, about nine tenths of them seen only once.

The specimen sequenced was peripheral blood. The rearrangement joins TRBV5-6 to TRBJ1-6; the match to TRBD1 covers 8 bases. This sequence originates from a woman aged 45-60 years with COVID-19, enrolled during active disease. The CDR3 bases are TGTGCCAGCAGCTTGGCCCCAGGACAGGGTTTTAATTCACCCCTCCACTTT. It codes for CASSLAPGQGFNSPLHF.